This TCR beta chain is drawn from a study of T cells after yellow fever vaccination. General study points: The booster response re-showed most primary clones: around 96% CD4, around 90% CD8.

This clonotype has at least ten counts. The antigen remains undetermined. As TCR cDNA was made by 5'RACE template switching, a universal primer site and UMIs were added. TCRdb ran MiXCR on the 5' RACE reads and lists one entry per CDR3 protein. The sample has over 100,000 distinct CDR3 sequences, 7% to 8.5% seen once. The ends lost 1 base at V and 1 base at J; junction bases unmatched: 10. CDR1 is SGHAT, CDR2 FQNNGV, per germline. This CDR3 is built from 18 residues. Sequenced here: CD8+ T cells sorted from PBMCs, sampled 45 days after the yellow fever booster vaccination. The genes are TRBV11-2 and TRBJ2-1; TRBD2 matches at 7 bases. This clonotype was sampled from a man aged 25-45 years who received the YFV17D yellow fever vaccine. The CDR3 loop reads CASSLVAQRGTSYNEQFF. CDR3 sequence (DNA): TGTGCCAGCAGCTTAGTTGCCCAGCGGGGTACTTCCTACAATGAGCAGTTCTTC.